This T cell receptor (beta chain) was retrieved from a study of blood T cell repertoires in COVID-19. Study in general: From T cells, B-cell-depleted T cells, or PBMCs came the material, which was cDNA or gDNA.

Assay used: immunoSEQ multiplex PCR; TCRdb lists only in-frame clones, some missing. This table holds approximately 46,000 clones, more than 75% found once. This CDR3 comprises 12 residues. V was trimmed by 3 bases and J by 3 bases, leaving 6 bases between them. The chain links TRBV12-3 or TRBV12-4 to TRBJ2-7; D unresolved. The sample comprised peripheral blood. The TCR comes from a human donor in a cohort sampled during active COVID-19. As DNA, the CDR3 is TGTGCCAGCAGTTTCGGTAGCTACGAGCAGTACTTC. Translating it yields CASSFGSYEQYF.